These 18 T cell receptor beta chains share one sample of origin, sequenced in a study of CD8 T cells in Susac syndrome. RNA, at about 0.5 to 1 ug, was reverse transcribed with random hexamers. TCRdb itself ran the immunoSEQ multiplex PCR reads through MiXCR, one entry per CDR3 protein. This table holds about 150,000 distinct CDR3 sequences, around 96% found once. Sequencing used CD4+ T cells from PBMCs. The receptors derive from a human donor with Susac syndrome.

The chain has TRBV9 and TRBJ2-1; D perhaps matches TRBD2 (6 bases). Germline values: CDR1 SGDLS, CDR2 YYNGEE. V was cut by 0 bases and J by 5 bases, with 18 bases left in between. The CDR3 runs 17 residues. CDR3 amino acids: CASSVELMGGRNNEQFF. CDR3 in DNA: TGTGCCAGCAGCGTAGAGTTGATGGGTGGGAGGAACAATGAGCAGTTCTTC. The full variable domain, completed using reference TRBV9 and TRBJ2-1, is DSGVTQTPKHLITATGQRVTLRCSPRSGDLSVYWYQQSLDQGLQFLIQYYNGEERAKGNILERFSAQQFPDLHSELNLSSLELGDSALYFCASSVELMGGRNNEQFFGPGTRLTVL.

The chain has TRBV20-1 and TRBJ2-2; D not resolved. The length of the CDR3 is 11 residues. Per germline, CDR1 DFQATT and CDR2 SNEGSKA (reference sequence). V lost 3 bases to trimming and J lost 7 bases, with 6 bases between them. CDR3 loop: CSASNRGELFF. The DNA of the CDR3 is TGCAGTGCTAGTAATCGCGGGGAGCTGTTTTTT.

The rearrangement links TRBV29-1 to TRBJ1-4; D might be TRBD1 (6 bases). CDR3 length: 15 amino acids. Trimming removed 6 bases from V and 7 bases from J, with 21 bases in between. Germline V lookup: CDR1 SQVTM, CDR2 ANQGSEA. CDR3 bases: TGCAGCGTCCCTCCGACAGGTCGAAGGGGTGAAAAACTGTTTTTT. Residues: CSVPPTGRRGEKLFF.

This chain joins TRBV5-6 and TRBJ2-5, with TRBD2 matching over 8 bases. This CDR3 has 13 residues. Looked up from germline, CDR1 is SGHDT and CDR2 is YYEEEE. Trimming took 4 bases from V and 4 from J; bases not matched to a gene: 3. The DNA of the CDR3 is TGTGCCAGCAGCCCGACTAGCGTAGAGACCCAGTACTTC. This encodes CASSPTSVETQYF. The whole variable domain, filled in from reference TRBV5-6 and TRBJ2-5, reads DAGVTQSPTHLIKTRGQQVTLRCSPKSGHDTVSWYQQALGQGPQFIFQYYEEEERQRGNFPDRFSGHQFPNYSSELNVNALLLGDSALYLCASSPTSVETQYFGPGTRLLVL.

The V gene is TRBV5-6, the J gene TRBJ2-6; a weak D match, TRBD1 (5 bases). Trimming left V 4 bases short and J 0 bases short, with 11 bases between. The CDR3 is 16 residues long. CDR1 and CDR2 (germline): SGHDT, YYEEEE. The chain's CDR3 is CASSPEGASGANVLTF. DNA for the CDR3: TGTGCCAGCAGCCCGGAAGGGGCCTCTGGGGCCAACGTCCTGACTTTC.

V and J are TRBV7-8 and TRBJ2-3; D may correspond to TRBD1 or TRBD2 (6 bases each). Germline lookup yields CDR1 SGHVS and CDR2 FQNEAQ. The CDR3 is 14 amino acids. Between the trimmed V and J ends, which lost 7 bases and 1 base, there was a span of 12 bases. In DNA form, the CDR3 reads TGTGCCAGCAAGTGGGGGGCTCGCACAGATACGCAGTATTTT. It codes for CASKWGARTDTQYF.

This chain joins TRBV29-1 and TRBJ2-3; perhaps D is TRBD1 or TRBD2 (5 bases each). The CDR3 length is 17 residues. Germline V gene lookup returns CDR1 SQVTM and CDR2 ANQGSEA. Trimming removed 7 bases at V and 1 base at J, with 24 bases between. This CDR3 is CSALRGSLAHGTDTQYF. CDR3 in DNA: TGCAGCGCGTTGAGGGGTAGTCTAGCCCACGGCACAGATACGCAGTATTTT.

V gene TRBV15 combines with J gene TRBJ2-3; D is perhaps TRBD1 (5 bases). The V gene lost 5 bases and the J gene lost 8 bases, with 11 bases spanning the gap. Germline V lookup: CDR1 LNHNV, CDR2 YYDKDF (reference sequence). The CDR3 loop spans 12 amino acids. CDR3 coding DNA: TGTGCCACCAGCGGGGCTGGATCTACGCAGTATTTT. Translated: CATSGAGSTQYF. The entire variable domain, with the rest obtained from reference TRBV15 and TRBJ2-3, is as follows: DAMVIQNPRYQVTQFGKPVTLSCSQTLNHNVMYWYQQKSSQAPKLLFHYYDKDFNNEADTPDNFQSRRPNTSFCFLDIRSPGLGDTAMYLCATSGAGSTQYFGPGTRLTVL.

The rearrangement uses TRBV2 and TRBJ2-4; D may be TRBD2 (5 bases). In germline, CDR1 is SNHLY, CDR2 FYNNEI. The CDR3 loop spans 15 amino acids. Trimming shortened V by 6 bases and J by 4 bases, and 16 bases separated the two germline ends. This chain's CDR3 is CASSDPTGIKNIQYF. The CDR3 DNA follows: TGTGCCAGCAGCGATCCAACCGGGATTAAAAACATTCAGTACTTC.

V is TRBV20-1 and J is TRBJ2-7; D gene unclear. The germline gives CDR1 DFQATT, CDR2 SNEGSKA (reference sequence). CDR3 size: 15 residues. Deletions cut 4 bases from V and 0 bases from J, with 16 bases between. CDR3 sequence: CSANSLSKGSYEQYF. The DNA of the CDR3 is TGCAGTGCTAACAGCCTCAGTAAGGGCTCCTACGAGCAGTACTTC.

CDR3 DNA: TGCAGTGCTTCGATGGGGCAGGGCAGTGAAAAACTGTTTTTT. This codes for CSASMGQGSEKLFF. The V gene is TRBV20-1, the J gene TRBJ1-4, with D possibly being TRBD1 (5 bases). The germline CDR1 and CDR2 sequences are DFQATT and SNEGSKA (reference sequence). V lost 5 bases, J lost 7 bases, and 17 bases lay in between. The CDR3 totals 14 residues.

The CDR3, as DNA: TGTGCCAGCAGCCAAAAGGGACAGCAAACAGATACGCAGTATTTT. Protein sequence: CASSQKGQQTDTQYF. The V and J genes are TRBV14 and TRBJ2-3; 7 bases map to TRBD1. Germline loops: CDR1 SGHDN, CDR2 FVKESK. The CDR3 has 15 residues. With V trimmed by 2 bases and J by 3 bases, 5 bases remained unmatched.

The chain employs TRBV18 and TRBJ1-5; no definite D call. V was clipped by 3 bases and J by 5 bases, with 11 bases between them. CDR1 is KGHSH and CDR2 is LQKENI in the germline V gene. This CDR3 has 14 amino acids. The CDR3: CASSPPGPYQPQHF. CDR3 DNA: TGTGCCAGCTCACCCCCAGGCCCTTATCAGCCCCAGCATTTT.

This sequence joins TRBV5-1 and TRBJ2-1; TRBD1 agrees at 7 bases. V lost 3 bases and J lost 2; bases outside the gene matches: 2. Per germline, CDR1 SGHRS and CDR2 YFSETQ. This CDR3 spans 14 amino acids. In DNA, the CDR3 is TGCGCCAGCAGCTCACAGGGGCCCTACAATGAGCAGTTCTTC. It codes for CASSSQGPYNEQFF.

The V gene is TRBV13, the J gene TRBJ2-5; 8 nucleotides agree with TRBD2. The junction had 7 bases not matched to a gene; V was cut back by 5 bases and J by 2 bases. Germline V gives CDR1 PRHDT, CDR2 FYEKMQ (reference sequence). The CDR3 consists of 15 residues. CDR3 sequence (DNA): TGTGCCAGCAGCACCCCAGCGGGGGCGCAAGAGACCCAGTACTTC. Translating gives CASSTPAGAQETQYF. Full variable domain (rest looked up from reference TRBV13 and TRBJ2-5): AAGVIQSPRHLIKEKRETATLKCYPIPRHDTVYWYQQGPGQDPQFLISFYEKMQSDKGSIPDRFSAQQFSDYHSELNMSSLELGDSALYFCASSTPAGAQETQYFGPGTRLLVL.

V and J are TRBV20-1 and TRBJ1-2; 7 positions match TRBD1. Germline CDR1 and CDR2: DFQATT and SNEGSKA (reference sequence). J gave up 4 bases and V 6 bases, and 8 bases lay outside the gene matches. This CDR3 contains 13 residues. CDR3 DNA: TGCAGTGCCTTACACAGGGGTGGCTATGGCTACACCTTC. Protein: CSALHRGGYGYTF.

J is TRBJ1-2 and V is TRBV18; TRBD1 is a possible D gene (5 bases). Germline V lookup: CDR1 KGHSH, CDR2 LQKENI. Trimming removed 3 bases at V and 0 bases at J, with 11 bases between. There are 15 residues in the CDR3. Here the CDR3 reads CASSPQGLANYGYTF. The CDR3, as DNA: TGTGCCAGCTCACCGCAGGGACTAGCTAACTATGGCTACACCTTC.

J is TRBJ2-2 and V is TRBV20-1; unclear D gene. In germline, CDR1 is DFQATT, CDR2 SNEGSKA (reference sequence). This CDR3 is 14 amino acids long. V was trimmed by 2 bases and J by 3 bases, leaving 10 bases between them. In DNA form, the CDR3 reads TGCAGTGCTAGAAGACTTACGGACACCGGGGAGCTGTTTTTT. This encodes CSARRLTDTGELFF.